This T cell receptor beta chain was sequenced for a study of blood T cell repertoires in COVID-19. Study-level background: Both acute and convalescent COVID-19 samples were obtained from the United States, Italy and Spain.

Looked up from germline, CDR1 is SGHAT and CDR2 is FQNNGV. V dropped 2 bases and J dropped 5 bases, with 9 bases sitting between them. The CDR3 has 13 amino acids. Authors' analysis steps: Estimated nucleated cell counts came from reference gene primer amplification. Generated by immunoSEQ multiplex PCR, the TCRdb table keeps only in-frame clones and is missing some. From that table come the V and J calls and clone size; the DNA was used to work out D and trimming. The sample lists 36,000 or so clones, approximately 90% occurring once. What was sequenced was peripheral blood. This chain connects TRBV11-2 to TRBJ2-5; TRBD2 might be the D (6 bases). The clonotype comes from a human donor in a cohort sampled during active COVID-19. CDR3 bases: TGTGCCAGCAGCTTATGGGAGGAGGAGACCCAGTACTTC. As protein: CASSLWEEETQYF.